This T cell receptor (beta chain) was identified during a study of technical replicates of blood from a few donors. The CDR3 sequence is 13 residues long. CDR1 and CDR2 (germline): SGDLS, YYNGEE. The V and J ends lost 1 base and 4 bases, in that order; junction bases with no gene match: 1. TCRdb keeps only in-frame clones here, not all; method: immunoSEQ multiplex PCR. This sample has some 70,000 clones, with 95% to 97% found just once. The receptor was isolated from a human donor in good health. Sequencing was done on a sample of T cells isolated from PBMCs. This chain links TRBV9 with TRBJ1-1; 7 bases line up with TRBD1. The CDR3 here is CASSVPGGTEAFF. The CDR3 coding sequence is TGTGCCAGCAGCGTACCAGGGGGCACTGAAGCTTTCTTT.